This T cell receptor beta chain was recorded in a study of blood T cell repertoires in COVID-19. Study-wide context: COVID-19 samples collected from the United States, Italy and Spain covered acute and convalescent phases.

The CDR3 length is 13 residues. Per the germline V gene, CDR1 is SEHNR and CDR2 is FQNEAQ (reference sequence). V was pared by 2 bases and J by 7 bases, with 5 bases of the junction left unmatched. TCRdb's copy holds only in-frame clones and misses some; the assay was immunoSEQ multiplex PCR. The sample contains about 68,000 clones, around nine tenths of which appear only once. The origin of this receptor is a human donor in a cohort sampled during active COVID-19. The chain employs TRBV7-9 and TRBJ2-7; 7 bases align to TRBD1. Input material: peripheral blood. The CDR3 DNA is TGTGCCAGCAGCTTAACAGGGGTGTGGGAGCAGTACTTC. As protein: CASSLTGVWEQYF.